This entry lists 3 T cell receptor beta chains sequenced from one sample in a study of shared clonotypes between healthy human individuals. Libraries were prepared by immunoSEQ multiplex PCR; TCRdb keeps only in-frame clonotypes and omits some of them. This repertoire shows over a million clones, 70% to 80% found once; its top ten account for about 1.5%. Sequencing input: memory CD4+ T cells sorted from blood. Subset: CD45RA-negative fraction. These receptors were obtained from a man between 18 and 35 years old in good health.

V and J are TRBV2 and TRBJ2-7; 15 positions agree with TRBD2. Trimming removed 6 bases from V and 3 bases from J; junction bases left unmatched: 6. The CDR3 has 16 residues. Germline lookup yields CDR1 SNHLY and CDR2 FYNNEI. CDR3 sequence (DNA): TGTGCCAGCAGGCCGGGACTAGCGGGGGGAATCTACGAGCAGTACTTC. Amino acids: CASRPGLAGGIYEQYF.

The genes are TRBV19 and TRBJ1-1; tentative D call: TRBD1 (6 bases). V was pared by 4 bases and J by 5 bases, with 20 bases between. Germline loops: CDR1 LNHDA, CDR2 SQIVND (reference sequence). The CDR3 spans 16 residues. Written as DNA, the CDR3 is TGTGCCAGTAGTACTCTACAGGGAGAGGGTAGGACTGAAGCTTTCTTT. Translating it yields CASSTLQGEGRTEAFF.

The chain links TRBV7-9 to TRBJ2-3; maybe TRBD2 (5 bases). V was clipped by 1 base and J by 7 bases, with 12 bases between them. Germline V gives CDR1 SEHNR, CDR2 FQNEAQ (reference sequence). The CDR3 runs to 14 residues. The CDR3 region has the DNA TGTGCCAGCAGCTTAGGGGTAGCGCAGAATACGCAGTATTTT. This sequence encodes CASSLGVAQNTQYF.